This T cell receptor beta chain was captured in a study of control samples from healthy donors and cancer patients. CDR1 and CDR2 (germline): GTSNPN, SVGIG (reference sequence). V was cut by 2 bases and J by 0 bases, with 10 bases left in between. The CDR3 runs to 15 residues. The sample holds one count of this clone. Libraries were prepared by immunoSEQ multiplex PCR; TCRdb keeps only in-frame clonotypes and omits some of them. The data show more than 110,000 clones, about 85% seen once. The V and J genes are TRBV30 and TRBJ2-2; D remains unclear. This sequence was found in a woman in her 30s in good health. The sequenced sample consisted of blood. The CDR3 DNA reads as TGTGCCTGGAGTTATGGTGAAACGAACACCGGGGAGCTGTTTTTT. This sequence encodes CAWSYGETNTGELFF.